The source of this T cell receptor beta chain is a study of spatial heterogeneity in lung cancer. Findings of the study overall: It was found that expanded intratumoral alpha and beta TCR counts tracked tumor mutation counts.

Time point indicated: sample taken at primary tumor resection. Material for sequencing was whole RNA from tumor, nontumor lung or frozen PBMC, left unsorted. TCRdb reprocessed the 5' RACE reads via MiXCR and lists one record per CDR3 protein. Seen here are 7,200 or so distinct CDR3 sequences, 6.5% to 7.5% observed once, and the top ten hold 18%. This clonotype is classed as medium-sized. Its antigen remains unknown. From germline, CDR1 is SGHNT and CDR2 YYREEE (reference sequence). The V gene lost 3 bases and the J gene lost 0 bases, with 21 bases spanning the gap. The CDR3 has 18 amino acids. The specimen comprised lung tumor tissue, sampled at surgery. The TCR comes from a female donor with early-stage non-small cell lung cancer. The chain joins TRBV5-4 to TRBJ1-1; the D is unclear. The CDR3 nucleotides read TGTGCCAGCAGCTCTCTAGCGTCAGTAGCCTTGATGAACACTGAAGCTTTCTTT. This codes for CASSSLASVALMNTEAFF. Full variable domain (rest looked up from reference TRBV5-4 and TRBJ1-1): ETGVTQSPTHLIKTRGQQVTLRCSSQSGHNTVSWYQQALGQGPQFIFQYYREEENGRGNFPPRFSGLQFPNYSSELNVNALELDDSALYLCASSSLASVALMNTEAFFGQGTRLTVV.